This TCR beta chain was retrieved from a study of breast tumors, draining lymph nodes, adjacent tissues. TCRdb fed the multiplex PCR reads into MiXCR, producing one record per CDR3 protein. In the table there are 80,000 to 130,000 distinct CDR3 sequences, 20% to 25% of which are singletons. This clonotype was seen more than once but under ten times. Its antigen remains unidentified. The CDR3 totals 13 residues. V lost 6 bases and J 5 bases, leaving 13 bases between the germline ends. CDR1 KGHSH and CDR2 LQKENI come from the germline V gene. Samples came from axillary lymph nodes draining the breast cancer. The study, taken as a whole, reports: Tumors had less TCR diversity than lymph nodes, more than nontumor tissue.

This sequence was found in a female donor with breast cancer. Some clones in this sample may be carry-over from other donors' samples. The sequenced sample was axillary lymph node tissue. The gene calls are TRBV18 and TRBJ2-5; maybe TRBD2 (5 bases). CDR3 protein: CASSQGGGETQYF. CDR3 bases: TGTGCCAGCTCTCAAGGAGGCGGGGAGACCCAGTACTTC.